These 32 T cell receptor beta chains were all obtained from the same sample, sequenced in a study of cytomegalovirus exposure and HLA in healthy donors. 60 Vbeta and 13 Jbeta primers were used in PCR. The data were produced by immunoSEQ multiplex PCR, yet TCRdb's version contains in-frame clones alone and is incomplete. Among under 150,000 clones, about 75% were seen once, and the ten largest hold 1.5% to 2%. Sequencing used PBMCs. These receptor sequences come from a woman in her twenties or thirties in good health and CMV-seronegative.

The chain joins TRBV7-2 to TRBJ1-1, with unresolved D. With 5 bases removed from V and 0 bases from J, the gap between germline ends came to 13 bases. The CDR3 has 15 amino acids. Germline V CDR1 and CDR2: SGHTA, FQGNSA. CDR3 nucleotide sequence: TGTGCCAGCAGCCAGGTGCTGATAATGAACACTGAAGCTTTCTTT. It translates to CASSQVLIMNTEAFF.

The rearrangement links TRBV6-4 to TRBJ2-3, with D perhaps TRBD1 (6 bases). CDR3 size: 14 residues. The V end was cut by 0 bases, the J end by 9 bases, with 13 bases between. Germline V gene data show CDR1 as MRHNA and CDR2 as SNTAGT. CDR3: CASSDSGAALTQYF. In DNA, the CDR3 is TGTGCCAGCAGTGACTCGGGGGCCGCTCTAACGCAGTATTTT.

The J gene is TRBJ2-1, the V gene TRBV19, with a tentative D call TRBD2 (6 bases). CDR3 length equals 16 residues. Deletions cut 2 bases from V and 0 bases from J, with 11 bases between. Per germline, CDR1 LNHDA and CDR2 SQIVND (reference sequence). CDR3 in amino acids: CASSILNGGSYNEQFF. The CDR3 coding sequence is TGTGCCAGTAGTATATTGAACGGGGGCTCCTACAATGAGCAGTTCTTC.

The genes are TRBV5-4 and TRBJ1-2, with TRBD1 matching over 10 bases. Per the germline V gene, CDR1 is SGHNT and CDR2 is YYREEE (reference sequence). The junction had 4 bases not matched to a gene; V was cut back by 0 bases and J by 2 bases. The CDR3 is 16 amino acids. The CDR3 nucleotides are TGTGCCAGCAGCTTGGCTAGACAGGGGGCAAACTATGGCTACACCTTC. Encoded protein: CASSLARQGANYGYTF.

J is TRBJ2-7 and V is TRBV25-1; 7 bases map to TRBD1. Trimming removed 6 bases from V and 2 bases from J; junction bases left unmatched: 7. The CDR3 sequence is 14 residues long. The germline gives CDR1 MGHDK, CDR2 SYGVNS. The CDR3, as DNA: TGTGCCAGCAGGAGTTCGGGACAGACCTACGAGCAGTACTTC. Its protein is CASRSSGQTYEQYF.

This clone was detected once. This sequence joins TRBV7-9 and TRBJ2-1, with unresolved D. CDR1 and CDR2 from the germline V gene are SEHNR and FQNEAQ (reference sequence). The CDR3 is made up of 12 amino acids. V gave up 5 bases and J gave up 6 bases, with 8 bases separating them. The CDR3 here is CASSLPGNEQFF. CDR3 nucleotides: TGTGCCAGCAGCCTCCCGGGCAATGAGCAGTTCTTC.

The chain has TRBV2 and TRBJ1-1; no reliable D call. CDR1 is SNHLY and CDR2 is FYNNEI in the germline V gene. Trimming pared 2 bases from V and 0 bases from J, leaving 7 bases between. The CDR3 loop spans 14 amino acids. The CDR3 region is CASSETVMNTEAFF. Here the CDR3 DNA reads TGTGCCAGCAGTGAAACGGTCATGAACACTGAAGCTTTCTTT.

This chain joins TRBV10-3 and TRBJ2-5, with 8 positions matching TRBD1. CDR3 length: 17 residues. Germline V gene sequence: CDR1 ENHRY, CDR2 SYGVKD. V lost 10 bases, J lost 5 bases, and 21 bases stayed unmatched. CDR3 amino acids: CATESTPPSGGMETQYF. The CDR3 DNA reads TGTGCCACCGAATCGACGCCACCATCAGGGGGCATGGAGACCCAGTACTTC.

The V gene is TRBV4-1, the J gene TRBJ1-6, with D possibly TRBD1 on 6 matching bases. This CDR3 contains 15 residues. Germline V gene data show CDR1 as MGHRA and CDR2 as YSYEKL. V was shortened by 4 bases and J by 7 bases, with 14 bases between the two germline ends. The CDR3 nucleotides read TGCGCCAGCAGCCGGACAGACGACGACAATTCACCCCTCCACTTT. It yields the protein CASSRTDDDNSPLHF.

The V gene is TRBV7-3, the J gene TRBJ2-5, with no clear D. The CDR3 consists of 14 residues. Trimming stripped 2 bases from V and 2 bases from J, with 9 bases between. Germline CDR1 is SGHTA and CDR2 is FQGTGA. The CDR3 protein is CASSLGPSQETQYF. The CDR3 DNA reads TGTGCCAGCAGCTTAGGGCCTTCTCAAGAGACCCAGTACTTC.

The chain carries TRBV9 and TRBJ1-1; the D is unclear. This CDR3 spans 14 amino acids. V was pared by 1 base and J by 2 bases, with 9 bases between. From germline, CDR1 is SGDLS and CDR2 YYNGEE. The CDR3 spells CASSVLGSNTEAFF. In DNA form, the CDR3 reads TGTGCCAGCAGCGTATTGGGGAGTAACACTGAAGCTTTCTTT.

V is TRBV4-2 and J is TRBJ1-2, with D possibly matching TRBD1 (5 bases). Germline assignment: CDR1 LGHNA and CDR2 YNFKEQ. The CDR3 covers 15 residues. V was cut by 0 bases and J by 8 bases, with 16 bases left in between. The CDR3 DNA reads TGTGCCAGCAGCCAAGAACCCAGGGTGTATCAAGGCTACACCTTC. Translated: CASSQEPRVYQGYTF.

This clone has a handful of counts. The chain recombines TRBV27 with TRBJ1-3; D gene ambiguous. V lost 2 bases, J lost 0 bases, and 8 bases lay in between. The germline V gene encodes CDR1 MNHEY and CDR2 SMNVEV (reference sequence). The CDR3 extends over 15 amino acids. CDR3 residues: CASSLDFSSGNTIYF. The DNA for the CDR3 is TGTGCCAGCAGTTTAGACTTCTCCTCTGGAAACACCATATATTTT.

This CDR3 is CASSFAGTGVDGYTF. As DNA, the CDR3 is TGTGCCAGCAGCTTTGCCGGGACAGGGGTCGATGGCTACACCTTC. The chain joins TRBV5-4 to TRBJ1-2; 10 bases agree with TRBD1. With 2 bases clipped from V and 6 bases from J, the junction kept 7 bases outside the gene matches. The CDR3 loop spans 15 amino acids. The V gene's germline CDR1 is SGHNT and CDR2 YYREEE (reference sequence).

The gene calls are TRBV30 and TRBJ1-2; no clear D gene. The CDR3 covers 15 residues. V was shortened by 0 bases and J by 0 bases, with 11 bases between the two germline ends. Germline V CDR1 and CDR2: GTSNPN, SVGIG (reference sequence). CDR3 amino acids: CAWSVTPGANYGYTF. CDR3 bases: TGTGCCTGGAGTGTCACGCCGGGAGCTAACTATGGCTACACCTTC.

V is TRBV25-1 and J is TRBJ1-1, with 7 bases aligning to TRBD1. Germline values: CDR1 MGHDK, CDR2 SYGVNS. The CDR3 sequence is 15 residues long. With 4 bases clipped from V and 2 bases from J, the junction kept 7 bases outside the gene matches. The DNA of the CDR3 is TGTGCCAGCAGTGGGAGACAGGGAACCAACACTGAAGCTTTCTTT. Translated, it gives CASSGRQGTNTEAFF.

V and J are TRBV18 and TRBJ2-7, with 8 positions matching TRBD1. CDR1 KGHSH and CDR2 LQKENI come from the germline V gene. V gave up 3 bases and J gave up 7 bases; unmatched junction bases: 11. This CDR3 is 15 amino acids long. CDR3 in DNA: TGTGCCAGCTCACCGATGCCAGGGGGCAAAGTTGAGCAGTACTTC. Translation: CASSPMPGGKVEQYF. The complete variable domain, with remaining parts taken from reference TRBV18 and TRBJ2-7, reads NAGVMQNPRHLVRRRGQEARLRCSPMKGHSHVYWYRQLPEEGLKFMVYLQKENIIDESGMPKERFSAEFPKEGPSILRIQQVVRGDSAAYFCASSPMPGGKVEQYFGPGTRLTVT.

The CDR3 sequence: CASSPGGRVNEQYF. In nucleotides, the CDR3 is TGTGCCAGCAGCCCGGGGGGAAGAGTAAACGAGCAGTACTTC. This chain connects TRBV28 to TRBJ2-7; 7 positions agree with TRBD2. The CDR3 consists of 14 residues. Germline CDR1 MDHEN, CDR2 SYDVKM. With V trimmed by 6 bases and J by 5 bases, 10 bases remained unmatched. Combining the CDR3 with reference TRBV28 and TRBJ2-7 gives the whole variable domain DVKVTQSSRYLVKRTGEKVFLECVQDMDHENMFWYRQDPGLGLRLIYFSYDVKMKEKGDIPEGYSVSREKKERFSLILESASTNQTSMYLCASSPGGRVNEQYFGPGTRLTVT.

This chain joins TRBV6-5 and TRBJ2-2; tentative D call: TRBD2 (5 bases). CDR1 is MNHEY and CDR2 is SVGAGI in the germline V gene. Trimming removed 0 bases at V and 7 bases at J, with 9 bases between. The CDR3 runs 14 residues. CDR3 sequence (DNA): TGTGCCAGCAGTTACTCTGAGGGAGACGGGGAGCTGTTTTTT. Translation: CASSYSEGDGELFF.

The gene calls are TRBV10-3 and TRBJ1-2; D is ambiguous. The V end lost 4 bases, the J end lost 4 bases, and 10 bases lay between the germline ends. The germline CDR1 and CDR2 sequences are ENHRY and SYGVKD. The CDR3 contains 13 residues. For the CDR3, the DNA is TGTGCCATCAGTGGGGCGCTGGGCTATGGCTACACCTTC. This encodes CAISGALGYGYTF.

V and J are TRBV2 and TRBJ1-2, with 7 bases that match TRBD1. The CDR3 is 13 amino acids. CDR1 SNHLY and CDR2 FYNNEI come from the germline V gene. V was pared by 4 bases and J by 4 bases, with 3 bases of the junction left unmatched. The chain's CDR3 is CASSAAGGYGYTF. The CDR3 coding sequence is TGTGCCAGCAGTGCAGCAGGGGGCTATGGCTACACCTTC. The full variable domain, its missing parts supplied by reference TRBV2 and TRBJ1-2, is EPEVTQTPSHQVTQMGQEVILRCVPISNHLYFYWYRQILGQKVEFLVSFYNNEISEKSEIFDDQFSVERPDGSNFTLKIRSTKLEDSAMYFCASSAAGGYGYTFGSGTRLTVV.

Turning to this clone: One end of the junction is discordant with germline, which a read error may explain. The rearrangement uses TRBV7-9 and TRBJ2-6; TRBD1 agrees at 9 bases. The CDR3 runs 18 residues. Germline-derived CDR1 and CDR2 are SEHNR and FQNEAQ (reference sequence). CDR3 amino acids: CSSSLGGTGSSGANVLTF. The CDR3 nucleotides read TGTTCCAGCAGCTTAGGGGGGACAGGGTCCTCTGGGGCCAACGTCCTGACTTTC.

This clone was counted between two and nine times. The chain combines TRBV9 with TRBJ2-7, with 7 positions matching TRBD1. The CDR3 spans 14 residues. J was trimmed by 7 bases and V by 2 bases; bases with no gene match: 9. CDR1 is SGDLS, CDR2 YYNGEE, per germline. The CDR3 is CASSVLTGESEQYF. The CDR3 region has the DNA TGTGCCAGCAGCGTTCTAACAGGGGAGAGTGAGCAGTACTTC.

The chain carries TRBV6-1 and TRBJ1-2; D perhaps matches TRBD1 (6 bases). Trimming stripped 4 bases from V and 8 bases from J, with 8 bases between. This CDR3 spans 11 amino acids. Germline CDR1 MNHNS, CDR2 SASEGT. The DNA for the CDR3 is TGTGCCAGCAGTGCAGGGGTCGGCTACACCTTC. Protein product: CASSAGVGYTF.

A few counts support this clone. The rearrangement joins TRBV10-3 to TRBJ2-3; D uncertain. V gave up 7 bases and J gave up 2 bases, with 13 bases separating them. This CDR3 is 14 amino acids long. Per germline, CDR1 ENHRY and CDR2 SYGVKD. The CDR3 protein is CAIMSVGYTDTQYF. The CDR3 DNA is TGTGCCATCATGAGTGTTGGTTACACAGATACGCAGTATTTT.

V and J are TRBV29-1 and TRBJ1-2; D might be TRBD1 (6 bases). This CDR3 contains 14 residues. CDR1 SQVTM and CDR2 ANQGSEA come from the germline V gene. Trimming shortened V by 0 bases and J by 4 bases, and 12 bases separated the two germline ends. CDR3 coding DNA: TGCAGCGTTGAAGATCCCAGGGGCGCCTATGGCTACACCTTC. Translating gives CSVEDPRGAYGYTF.

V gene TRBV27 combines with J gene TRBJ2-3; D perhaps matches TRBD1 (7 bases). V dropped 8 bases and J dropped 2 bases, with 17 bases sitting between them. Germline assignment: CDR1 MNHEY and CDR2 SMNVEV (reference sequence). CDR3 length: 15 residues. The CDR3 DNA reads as TGTGCCAGCCAGGGCAGGGGGAGGAACACAGATACGCAGTATTTT. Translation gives CASQGRGRNTDTQYF.

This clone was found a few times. The CDR3 protein is CASSASDRPNTGELFF. CDR3 DNA sequence: TGTGCCAGCAGCGCCTCGGACAGGCCAAACACCGGGGAGCTGTTTTTT. The chain is built from TRBV6-6 and TRBJ2-2, with 7 bases that match TRBD1. The CDR3 is made up of 16 amino acids. J gave up 2 bases and V 6 bases, and 9 bases lay outside the gene matches. Germline V gene data show CDR1 as MNHNY and CDR2 as SVGAGI (reference sequence).

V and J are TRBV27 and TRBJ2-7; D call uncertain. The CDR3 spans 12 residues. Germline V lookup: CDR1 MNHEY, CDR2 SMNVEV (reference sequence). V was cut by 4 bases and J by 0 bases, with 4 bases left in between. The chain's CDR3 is CASSSSSYEQYF. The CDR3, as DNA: TGTGCCAGCAGTTCGAGCTCCTACGAGCAGTACTTC.

DNA for the CDR3: TGTGCCAGCAGCCCTAGACAGGGACAGGAGCAGTACTTC. Translating gives CASSPRQGQEQYF. V gene TRBV5-8 combines with J gene TRBJ2-7; 7 nucleotides agree with TRBD1. The CDR3 spans 13 residues. Germline assignment: CDR1 SGHTS and CDR2 YDEGEE. V was clipped by 4 bases and J by 7 bases; unmatched bases: 8.

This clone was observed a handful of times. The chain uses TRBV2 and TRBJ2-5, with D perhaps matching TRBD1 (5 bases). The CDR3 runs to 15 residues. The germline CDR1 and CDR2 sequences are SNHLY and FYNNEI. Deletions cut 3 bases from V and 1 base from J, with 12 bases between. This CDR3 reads CASSDVGVVQETQYF. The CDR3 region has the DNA TGTGCCAGCAGTGACGTAGGGGTAGTCCAAGAGACCCAGTACTTC.

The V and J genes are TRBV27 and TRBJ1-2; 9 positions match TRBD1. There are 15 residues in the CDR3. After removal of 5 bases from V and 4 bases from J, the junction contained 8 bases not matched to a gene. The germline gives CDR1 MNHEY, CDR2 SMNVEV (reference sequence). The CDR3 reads CASSATGTGSYGYTF. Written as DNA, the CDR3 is TGTGCCAGCAGTGCCACCGGGACAGGGTCCTATGGCTACACCTTC.